This T cell receptor beta chain was obtained from a study of T cells in Graves' hyperthyroidism and ophthalmopathy. Study background: At the time of initial diagnosis and before any treatment, peripheral blood was collected.

TCR beta CDR3 region amplification was performed from RNA transcripts. Researchers ran a first-round RT-PCR on the TCR CDR3 using the HTBI primer set. TCRdb reprocessed the multiplex PCR reads with MiXCR, giving one entry per CDR3 protein. The sample shows about 200,000 distinct CDR3 sequences, roughly a sixth of them seen only once. Findings and limits, study-wide: Onset of ophthalmopathy came a median 6.5 months after the model predicted it.

This clonotype was recorded at least ten times. Its antigen is unknown. V was shortened by 6 bases and J by 0 bases, with 14 bases between the two germline ends. The CDR3 is 15 amino acids. Looked up from germline, CDR1 is SGHRS and CDR2 is YFSETQ. The chain employs TRBV5-1 and TRBJ2-3, with D hard to call. This receptor was taken from a woman in her fifties or sixties with Graves' hyperthyroidism. The specimen sequenced was blood. The CDR3 region is CASTTSGTSTDTQYF. As DNA, the CDR3 is TGCGCCAGCACCACCTCAGGTACTAGCACAGATACGCAGTATTTT.